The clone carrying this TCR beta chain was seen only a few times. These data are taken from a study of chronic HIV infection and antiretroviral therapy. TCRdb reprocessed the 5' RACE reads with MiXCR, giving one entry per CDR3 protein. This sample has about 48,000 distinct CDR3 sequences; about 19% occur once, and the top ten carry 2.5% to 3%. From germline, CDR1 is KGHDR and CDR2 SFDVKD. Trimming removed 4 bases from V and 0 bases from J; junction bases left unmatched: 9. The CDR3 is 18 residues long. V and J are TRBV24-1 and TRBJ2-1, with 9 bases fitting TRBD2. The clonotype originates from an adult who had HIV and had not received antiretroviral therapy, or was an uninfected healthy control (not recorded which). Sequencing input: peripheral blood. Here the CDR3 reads CATSEPGLAVPSYNEQFF. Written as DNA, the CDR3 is TGTGCCACCAGTGAACCGGGACTAGCCGTTCCCTCCTACAATGAGCAGTTCTTC.